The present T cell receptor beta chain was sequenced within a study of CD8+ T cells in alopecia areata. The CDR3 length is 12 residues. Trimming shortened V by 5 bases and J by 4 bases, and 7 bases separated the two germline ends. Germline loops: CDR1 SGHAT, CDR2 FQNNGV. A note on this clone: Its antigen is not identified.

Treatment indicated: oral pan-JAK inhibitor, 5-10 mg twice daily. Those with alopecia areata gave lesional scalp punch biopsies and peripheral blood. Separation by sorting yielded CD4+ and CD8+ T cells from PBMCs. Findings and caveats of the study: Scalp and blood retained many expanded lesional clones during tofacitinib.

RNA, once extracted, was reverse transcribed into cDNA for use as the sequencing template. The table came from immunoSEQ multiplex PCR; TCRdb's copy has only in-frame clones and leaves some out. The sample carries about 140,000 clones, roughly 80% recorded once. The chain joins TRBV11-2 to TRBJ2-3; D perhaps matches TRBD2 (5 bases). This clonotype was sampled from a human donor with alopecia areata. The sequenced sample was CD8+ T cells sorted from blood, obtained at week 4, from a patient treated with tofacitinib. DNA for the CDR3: TGTGCCAGCAGCCCCGGGGCAGATACGCAGTATTTT. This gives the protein CASSPGADTQYF. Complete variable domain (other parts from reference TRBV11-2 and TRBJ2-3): EAGVAQSPRYKIIEKRQSVAFWCNPISGHATLYWYQQILGQGPKLLIQFQNNGVVDDSQLPKDRFSAERLKGVDSTLKIQPAKLEDSAVYLCASSPGADTQYFGPGTRLTVL.